This section outlines one TCR beta chain sequence together with its context. Unique molecular identifiers were incorporated when the TCRbeta library was constructed. TCRdb re-called the PCR reads with MiXCR, one entry per CDR3 protein. Of some 550,000 distinct CDR3 sequences listed, approximately 16% are singletons. These data come from a study of T-cell reconstitution after alpha-beta-depleted transplantation in children. Source: PBMCs from the stem cell graft donor, taken from the stem cell graft. The TCR sequence derives from a human donor who donated a stem cell graft to a child with acute lymphoblastic leukemia.

This chain's CDR3 is CASSEGDTDTQYF. The CDR3 coding sequence is TGTGCCAGCAGTGAGGGAGACACAGATACGCAGTATTTT. The chain uses TRBV25-1 and TRBJ2-3; TRBD2 might be the D (5 bases). Trimming pared 3 bases from V and 2 bases from J, leaving 6 bases between. This CDR3 comprises 13 residues. Germline-derived CDR1 and CDR2 are MGHDK and SYGVNS.